The 6 T cell receptor beta chains below all came from one sample that was sequenced in a study of T-cell reconstitution after alpha-beta-depleted transplantation in children. The TCRbeta library incorporated unique molecular identifiers. TCRdb processed the PCR reads anew with MiXCR; each CDR3 protein has one entry. The sample records roughly 200,000 distinct CDR3 sequences, approximately 6.9% being singletons. The material sequenced was PBMCs, taken before TCRalphabeta/CD19-depleted stem cell transplant. Source of these receptors: a boy between 2 and 10 years old with acute lymphoblastic leukemia, due to receive a stem cell transplant.

In this sample, this clonotype turned up a few times. The chain is built from TRBV6-5 and TRBJ1-2; D unclear. Germline-derived CDR1 and CDR2 are MNHEY and SVGAGI. CDR3 size: 14 residues. The germline V and J ends were trimmed by 2 bases and 3 bases, with 10 bases remaining between them. The CDR3 DNA is TGTGCCAGCAGTTACACGCCTTTTGACTATGGCTACACCTTC. The encoded protein is CASSYTPFDYGYTF.

This clonotype was seen ten or more times. The CDR3 loop reads CSASGQKTSGSIGLKTQYF. CDR3 coding DNA: TGCAGTGCTTCGGGACAGAAAACTAGCGGGAGCATAGGTCTCAAGACCCAGTACTTC. The chain links TRBV20-1 to TRBJ2-5, with 11 bases identical to TRBD2. This CDR3 is 19 amino acids long. The germline CDR1 and CDR2 sequences are DFQATT and SNEGSKA (reference sequence). V dropped 5 bases and J dropped 6; count of bases not matched to a gene: 23.

This clonotype occurred many times. The chain combines TRBV28 with TRBJ2-3, with TRBD1 identical over 7 bases. CDR3 length equals 14 residues. V was clipped by 6 bases and J by 11 bases; unmatched bases: 14. Germline-derived CDR1 and CDR2 are MDHEN and SYDVKM. The CDR3 DNA sequence: TGTGCCAGCAGCCCGGGACAGAGAACATTGGAGCAGTATTTT. This codes for CASSPGQRTLEQYF.

This clonotype was seen a handful of times. This chain links TRBV20-1 with TRBJ1-2; D is undetermined. Germline V CDR1 and CDR2: DFQATT, SNEGSKA (reference sequence). Deletions cut 2 bases from V and 8 bases from J, with 9 bases between. CDR3 size: 11 residues. The CDR3 here is CSARFVRGYTF. The DNA for the CDR3 is TGCAGTGCTAGATTCGTAAGGGGCTACACCTTC.

This clonotype has a handful of counts. V gene TRBV7-6 combines with J gene TRBJ2-2, with a possible D match to TRBD1 (6 bases). This CDR3 has 13 amino acids. Germline lookup yields CDR1 SGHVS and CDR2 FNYEAQ. V shed 7 bases and J shed 5 bases, with 11 bases lying between them. The CDR3 reads CASTYQGTGELFF. The CDR3 DNA follows: TGTGCCAGCACCTACCAGGGGACCGGGGAGCTGTTTTTT.

Turning to this clonotype: A much larger clonotype is one base distant, so this may be a read error. The conserved final phenylalanine or tryptophan is absent from the CDR3, which likely points to a read error. The gene calls are TRBV12-3 or TRBV12-4 and TRBJ1-4; 7 bases are shared with TRBD1. CDR3 length: 14 amino acids. The V gene end was trimmed by 6 bases and the J gene end by 4 bases; junction bases not matched to a gene: 5. This CDR3 reads CASRSTGVNEKLFV. The CDR3 nucleotides are TGTGCCAGCAGGTCAACAGGGGTTAATGAAAAACTGTTTGTT.